Shown below are 14 T cell receptor beta chains from a single sample sequenced in a study of cytomegalovirus exposure and HLA in healthy donors. The repertoire was sequenced with immunoSEQ multiplex PCR; TCRdb's copy has only in-frame clones and lacks some. The sample has 260,000 or so clones, roughly 91% seen once. Sequences were obtained from PBMCs. Source of these receptors: a woman aged 25 to 39 in good health and CMV-seronegative.

The chain joins TRBV10-3 to TRBJ1-2; no definite D call. Germline CDR1 reads ENHRY; CDR2 reads SYGVKD. Trimming pared 0 bases from V and 5 bases from J, leaving 10 bases between. This CDR3 region has 14 residues. The CDR3 nucleotides are TGTGCCATCAGTGAGTCCGCGGCAGCGTATGGCTACACCTTC. Translated: CAISESAAAYGYTF.

This chain links TRBV30 with TRBJ2-7, with no clear D. The CDR3 is 14 residues long. CDR1 GTSNPN and CDR2 SVGIG come from the germline V gene (reference sequence). Trimming removed 0 bases at V and 6 bases at J, with 15 bases between. CDR3 protein: CAWSVRVRMGEQYF. The CDR3, as DNA: TGTGCCTGGAGTGTCCGGGTCCGCATGGGCGAGCAGTACTTC.

This clone was detected only once. The CDR3 sequence: CASSEGTGTDGYTF. The CDR3 DNA reads as TGTGCCAGCAGTGAGGGGACCGGGACAGATGGCTACACCTTC. This chain joins TRBV2 and TRBJ1-2, with 7 bases aligning to TRBD1. The CDR3 consists of 14 residues. The V gene's germline CDR1 is SNHLY and CDR2 FYNNEI. Unmatched junction bases numbered 7, after V lost 3 bases and J lost 6 bases.

This chain's CDR3 is CATTGQGTMNTEAFF. The CDR3 DNA follows: TGTGCCACTACGGGACAGGGCACGATGAACACTGAAGCTTTCTTT. This chain joins TRBV21-1 and TRBJ1-1; the D call TRBD1 from the table was never checked on the DNA. TRBV21-1 corresponds to a pseudogene. The CDR3 length is 15 residues.

V and J are TRBV27 and TRBJ1-4, with D uncertain. The germline gives CDR1 MNHEY, CDR2 SMNVEV (reference sequence). The V gene lost 4 bases and the J gene lost 8 bases, with 14 bases spanning the gap. The CDR3 is 14 amino acids. The CDR3 bases are TGTGCCAGCAGTTCCGGGCTAAATAAGGAAAAACTGTTTTTT. It encodes CASSSGLNKEKLFF.

J is TRBJ2-7 and V is TRBV5-1, with D tentatively TRBD1 (6 bases). Germline lookup yields CDR1 SGHRS and CDR2 YFSETQ. V lost 2 bases and J 3 bases, leaving 9 bases between the germline ends. The CDR3 covers 13 residues. In nucleotides, the CDR3 is TGCGCCAGCAGCTTCCTGACAGGCTACGAGCAGTACTTC. Its protein product is CASSFLTGYEQYF.

This rearrangement joins TRBV6-1 to TRBJ2-7; D uncertain. Germline CDR1 and CDR2: MNHNS and SASEGT. V lost 0 bases and J 3 bases, leaving 9 bases between the germline ends. There are 14 residues in the CDR3. CDR3 nucleotide sequence: TGTGCCAGCAGTGAAGCGCTACGGCTCTACGAGCAGTACTTC. Its protein is CASSEALRLYEQYF.

The V gene is TRBV10-2, the J gene TRBJ2-2; no clear D gene. V lost 7 bases, J lost 0 bases, and 6 bases lay in between. The CDR3 consists of 13 residues. The germline gives CDR1 WSHSY, CDR2 SAAADI. In DNA, the CDR3 is TGCGCCAGCATCTATGCGAACACCGGGGAGCTGTTTTTT. It yields the protein CASIYANTGELFF.

The CDR3 nucleotides read TGTGCCAGCAGTCCAGGACTAGCGGTGAACACCGGGGAGCTGTTTTTT. Its translation: CASSPGLAVNTGELFF. V usage is TRBV27 and J usage is TRBJ2-2, with TRBD2 matching over 10 bases. Germline CDR1 MNHEY, CDR2 SMNVEV (reference sequence). V was pared by 5 bases and J by 1 base, with 4 bases of the junction left unmatched. The CDR3 spans 16 residues.

This clone has more than one count but fewer than ten. The gene calls are TRBV4-3 and TRBJ1-4; D remains ambiguous. V shed 0 bases and J shed 7 bases, with 15 bases lying between them. Germline V gene sequence: CDR1 LGHNA, CDR2 YSLEER. CDR3 size: 16 residues. CDR3 sequence reads: CASSQDATVVGEKLFF. Written as DNA, the CDR3 is TGCGCCAGCAGCCAAGATGCCACCGTCGTAGGTGAAAAACTGTTTTTT.

CDR3 DNA sequence: TGTGCCAGCGACAGGGAAGAATTGGTCAGCACTGAAGCTTTCTTT. This gives the protein CASDREELVSTEAFF. The V and J genes are TRBV2 and TRBJ1-1; 7 bases agree with TRBD1. Germline CDR1 SNHLY, CDR2 FYNNEI. CDR3 length: 15 amino acids. V shed 8 bases, J shed 4 bases, and the junction held 13 bases outside the gene matches.

This sequence joins TRBV9 and TRBJ2-5; perhaps TRBD1 as D (6 bases). V gave up 2 bases and J gave up 2 bases, with 7 bases separating them. CDR3 length: 13 amino acids. Germline V gene sequence: CDR1 SGDLS, CDR2 YYNGEE. The CDR3 reads CASSVQGQETQYF. CDR3 nucleotides: TGTGCCAGCAGCGTGCAGGGGCAAGAGACCCAGTACTTC.

This chain joins TRBV18 and TRBJ2-5; D is possibly TRBD1 (6 bases). This CDR3 region has 15 residues. The V end was cut by 2 bases, the J end by 2 bases, with 12 bases between. Per the germline V gene, CDR1 is KGHSH and CDR2 is LQKENI. The CDR3 is CASSPIGTSQETQYF. In DNA, the CDR3 is TGTGCCAGCTCACCAATAGGGACATCTCAAGAGACCCAGTACTTC.

This clone has just one count. CDR3 amino acids: CASSSPRQRSYEQYF. CDR3 bases: TGTGCCAGCAGTTCCCCTAGACAGCGCTCCTACGAGCAGTACTTC. V gene TRBV28 combines with J gene TRBJ2-7, with D perhaps TRBD1 (5 bases). V was cut by 4 bases and J by 0 bases, with 13 bases left in between. CDR1 and CDR2 from the germline V gene are MDHEN and SYDVKM. This CDR3 region has 15 residues. The full variable domain, in which reference TRBV28 and TRBJ2-7 provide the parts outside the CDR3, is DVKVTQSSRYLVKRTGEKVFLECVQDMDHENMFWYRQDPGLGLRLIYFSYDVKMKEKGDIPEGYSVSREKKERFSLILESASTNQTSMYLCASSSPRQRSYEQYFGPGTRLTVT.